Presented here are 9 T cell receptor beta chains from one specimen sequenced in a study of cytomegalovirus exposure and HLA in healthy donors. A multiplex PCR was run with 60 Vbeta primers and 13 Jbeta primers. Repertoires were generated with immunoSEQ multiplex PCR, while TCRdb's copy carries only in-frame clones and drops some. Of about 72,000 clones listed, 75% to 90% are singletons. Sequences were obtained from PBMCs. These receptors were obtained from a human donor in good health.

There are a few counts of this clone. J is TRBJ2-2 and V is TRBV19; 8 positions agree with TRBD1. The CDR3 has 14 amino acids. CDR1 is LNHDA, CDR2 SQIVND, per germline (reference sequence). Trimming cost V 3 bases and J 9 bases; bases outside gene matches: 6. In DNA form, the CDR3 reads TGTGCCAGTAGTATGGGCAGGGGGCGAAGGGAGCTGTTTTTT. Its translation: CASSMGRGRRELFF.

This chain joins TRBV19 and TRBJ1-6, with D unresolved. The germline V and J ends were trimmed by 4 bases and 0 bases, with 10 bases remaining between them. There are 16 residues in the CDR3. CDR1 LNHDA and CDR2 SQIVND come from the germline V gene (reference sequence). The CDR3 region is CASSKQQSSYNSPLHF. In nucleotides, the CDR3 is TGTGCCAGTAGTAAACAACAGAGCTCCTATAATTCACCCCTCCACTTT.

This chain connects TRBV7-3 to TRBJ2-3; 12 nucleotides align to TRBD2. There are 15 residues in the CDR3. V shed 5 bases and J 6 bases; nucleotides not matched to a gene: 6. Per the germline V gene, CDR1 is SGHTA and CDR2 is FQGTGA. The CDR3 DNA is TGTGCCAGCAGCATGCTAGCGGGGGGGCACGATACGCAGTATTTT. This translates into CASSMLAGGHDTQYF.

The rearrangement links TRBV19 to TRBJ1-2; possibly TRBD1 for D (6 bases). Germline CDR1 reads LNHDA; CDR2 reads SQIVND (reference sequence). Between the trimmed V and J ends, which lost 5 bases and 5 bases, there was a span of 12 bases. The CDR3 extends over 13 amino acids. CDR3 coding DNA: TGTGCCAGTAGTCCTGGGACACAGTATGGCTACACCTTC. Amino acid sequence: CASSPGTQYGYTF.

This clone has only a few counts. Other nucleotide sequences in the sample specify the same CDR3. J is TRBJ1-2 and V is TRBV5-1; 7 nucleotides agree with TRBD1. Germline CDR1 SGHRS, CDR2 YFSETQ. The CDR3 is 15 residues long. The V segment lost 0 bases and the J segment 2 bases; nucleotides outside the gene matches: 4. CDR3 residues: CASSLGTGENYGYTF. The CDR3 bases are TGCGCCAGCAGCTTGGGGACAGGCGAGAACTATGGCTACACCTTC.

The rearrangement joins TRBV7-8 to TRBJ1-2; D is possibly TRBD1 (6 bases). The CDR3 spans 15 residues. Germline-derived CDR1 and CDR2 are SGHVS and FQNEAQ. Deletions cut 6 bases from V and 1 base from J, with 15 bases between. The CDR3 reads CASSRDRIVNYGYTF. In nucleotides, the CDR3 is TGTGCCAGCAGTCGAGACAGGATTGTTAACTATGGCTACACCTTC.

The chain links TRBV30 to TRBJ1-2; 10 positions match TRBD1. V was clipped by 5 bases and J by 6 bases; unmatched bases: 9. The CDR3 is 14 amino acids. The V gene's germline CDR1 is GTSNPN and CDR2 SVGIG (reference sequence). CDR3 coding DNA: TGTGCCTGGTTCCAAGGGACAGGGGCTGATGGCTACACCTTC. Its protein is CAWFQGTGADGYTF.

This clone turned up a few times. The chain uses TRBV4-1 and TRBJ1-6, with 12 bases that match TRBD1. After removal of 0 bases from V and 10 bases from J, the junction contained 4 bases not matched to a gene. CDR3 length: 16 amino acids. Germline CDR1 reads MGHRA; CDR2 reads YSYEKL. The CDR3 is CASSQEGTGGRSPLHF. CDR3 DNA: TGCGCCAGCAGCCAAGAAGGGACAGGGGGCCGATCACCCCTCCACTTT.

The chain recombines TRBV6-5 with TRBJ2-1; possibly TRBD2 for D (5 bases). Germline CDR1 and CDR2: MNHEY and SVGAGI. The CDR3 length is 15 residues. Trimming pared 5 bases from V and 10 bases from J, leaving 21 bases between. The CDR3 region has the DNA TGTGCCAGCAGTACCAGCCCGGGAACCCCAAAGGAGCAGTTCTTC. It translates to CASSTSPGTPKEQFF.